The source of this T cell receptor (beta chain) is a study of OX40 agonist ivuxolimab in advanced cancers. The overall study: The mean age was approximately 60 years, ranging from about 20 to 90, with 65% to 85% of participants male. Partial responses were recorded for three patients, including one with hepatocellular carcinoma and two with cutaneous melanoma.

V gave up 1 base and J gave up 8 bases, with 8 bases separating them. This CDR3 is built from 13 residues. Germline loops: CDR1 SGHAT, CDR2 FQDESV (reference sequence). Measured with immunoSEQ multiplex PCR; TCRdb has only the in-frame clones, and not every one. The data contain tens of thousands of clones, 70% to 85% of them seen just once; the ten biggest clones take up 10% to 15%. This TCR derives from an adult with an advanced solid tumor such as melanoma, head and neck, liver or kidney cancer. The V call is TRBV11-1, the J call TRBJ2-2; no definite D call. This specimen was CD4+ or CD8+ T cells sorted from blood, taken in a trial of the OX40 agonist ivuxolimab. The CDR3 protein is CASSLGFSGELFF. The CDR3 DNA reads as TGTGCCAGCAGCTTAGGGTTCTCTGGGGAGCTGTTTTTT.